A single sample is the source of the 32 T cell receptor beta chains below, sequenced in a study of cytomegalovirus exposure and HLA in healthy donors. The PCR was carried out with 60 Vbeta primers and 13 Jbeta primers. Libraries were prepared by immunoSEQ multiplex PCR; TCRdb keeps only in-frame clonotypes and omits some of them. The repertoire holds 95,000 to 110,000 clones, with around 79% as singletons. Sample: PBMCs. These receptor sequences come from a man aged 55-75 years in good health and CMV-seropositive.

The chain carries TRBV5-1 and TRBJ1-2, with 7 bases identical to TRBD1. Germline values: CDR1 SGHRS, CDR2 YFSETQ. CDR3 size: 15 residues. Trimming took 0 bases from V and 1 from J; bases not matched to a gene: 3. The CDR3 DNA sequence: TGCGCCAGCAGCTTGGGACAGGGAAATAACTATGGCTACACCTTC. Translating gives CASSLGQGNNYGYTF.

This chain joins TRBV29-1 and TRBJ1-2; D uncertain. CDR3 size: 11 residues. Germline V CDR1 and CDR2: SQVTM, ANQGSEA. Trimming removed 4 bases at V and 4 bases at J, with 7 bases between. The CDR3 here is CSVASVYGYTF. CDR3 DNA sequence: TGCAGCGTTGCTTCCGTCTATGGCTACACCTTC.

The chain employs TRBV6-5 and TRBJ1-2; the match to TRBD1 covers 7 bases. This CDR3 is built from 13 residues. Germline values: CDR1 MNHEY, CDR2 SVGAGI. The V and J ends lost 10 bases and 0 bases, in that order; junction bases with no gene match: 5. The CDR3 loop is CATGQVTNYGYTF. The DNA of the CDR3 is TGTGCCACCGGACAGGTTACTAACTATGGCTACACCTTC.

This chain connects TRBV18 to TRBJ2-7; possibly TRBD1 for D (6 bases). The V and J ends lost 1 base and 5 bases respectively, with 6 bases between them. The CDR3 spans 12 residues. Germline lookup yields CDR1 KGHSH and CDR2 LQKENI. CDR3 sequence (DNA): TGTGCCAGCTCACCACAGGGGGACGAGCAGTACTTC. It specifies CASSPQGDEQYF.

This sequence joins TRBV11-2 and TRBJ1-2; 10 bases line up with TRBD1. This CDR3 contains 18 residues. The germline gives CDR1 SGHAT, CDR2 FQNNGV. V lost 5 bases to trimming and J lost 3 bases; unmatched junction nucleotides: 15. The CDR3 bases are TGTGCCAGCAGCCAATATCAATATTCCGGGACAGGGGACTATGGCTACACCTTC. Translating gives CASSQYQYSGTGDYGYTF.

The chain uses TRBV27 and TRBJ2-2; a weak D match, TRBD1 (5 bases). The V and J ends lost 0 bases and 2 bases respectively, with 7 bases between them. This CDR3 is 15 amino acids long. CDR1 and CDR2 from the germline V gene are MNHEY and SMNVEV (reference sequence). This CDR3 reads CASSLSTANTGELFF. The CDR3 region has the DNA TGTGCCAGCAGTTTATCGACAGCAAACACCGGGGAGCTGTTTTTT.

J is TRBJ1-4 and V is TRBV7-9; 7 positions agree with TRBD1. From germline, CDR1 is SEHNR and CDR2 FQNEAQ (reference sequence). J was trimmed by 4 bases and V by 1 base; bases with no gene match: 3. This CDR3 is 15 amino acids long. CDR3 sequence reads: CASSLGGQFNEKLFF. The CDR3 DNA follows: TGTGCCAGCAGCTTAGGGGGACAGTTTAATGAAAAACTGTTTTTT.

In the case of this clone: Within the sample, other DNA sequences also encode this same CDR3. DNA for the CDR3: TGTGCCAGCAGCTTGGGACAGGGGATCTATGGCTACACCTTC. Translation: CASSLGQGIYGYTF. V gene TRBV5-4 combines with J gene TRBJ1-2; 8 nucleotides align to TRBD1. Germline-derived CDR1 and CDR2 are SGHNT and YYREEE (reference sequence). V lost 0 bases, J lost 4 bases, and 2 bases stayed unmatched. The CDR3 is made up of 14 amino acids.

CDR3 nucleotides: TGTGCCAGCTCACCTTACGGGGAAGAGACCCAGTACTTC. It is translated as CASSPYGEETQYF. The chain uses TRBV18 and TRBJ2-5; D may be TRBD2 (5 bases). This CDR3 has 13 amino acids. Germline values: CDR1 KGHSH, CDR2 LQKENI. Trimming removed 3 bases from V and 3 bases from J, with 8 bases in between.

This clone was found once. As DNA, the CDR3 is TGCAGCGTGGGAGGGTCTTGGGGATCTCCTGGGGCCAACGTCCTGACTTTC. Amino acid sequence: CSVGGSWGSPGANVLTF. The chain employs TRBV29-1 and TRBJ2-6; TRBD2 aligns across 7 bases. Looked up from germline, CDR1 is SQVTM and CDR2 is ANQGSEA. V gave up 6 bases and J gave up 2 bases; unmatched junction bases: 13. CDR3 length: 17 residues.

This rearrangement joins TRBV7-9 to TRBJ2-7; D is perhaps TRBD1 (7 bases). The length of the CDR3 is 16 residues. Trimming took 6 bases from V and 6 from J, leaving 24 bases between them. Germline CDR1 reads SEHNR; CDR2 reads FQNEAQ (reference sequence). CDR3: CASSPQGGLPHGEQYF. The DNA of the CDR3 is TGTGCCAGCAGTCCTCAGGGGGGTCTCCCTCACGGCGAGCAGTACTTC. Full variable domain (outside the CDR3, taken from reference TRBV7-9 and TRBJ2-7): DTGVSQNPRHKITKRGQNVTFRCDPISEHNRLYWYRQTLGQGPEFLTYFQNEAQLEKSRLLSDRFSAERPKGSFSTLEIQRTEQGDSAMYLCASSPQGGLPHGEQYFGPGTRLTVT.

This chain joins TRBV7-8 and TRBJ2-3; D ambiguous. The CDR3 covers 14 residues. The ends were cut back, 3 bases at V and 0 bases at J, with 7 bases in the middle. From germline, CDR1 is SGHVS and CDR2 FQNEAQ. In nucleotides, the CDR3 is TGTGCCAGCAGCTTCAGGCTAAGCACAGATACGCAGTATTTT. Amino acid sequence: CASSFRLSTDTQYF.

This sequence joins TRBV5-4 and TRBJ1-4, with 7 bases lining up with TRBD1. Trimming took 3 bases from V and 0 from J; bases not matched to a gene: 8. There are 17 residues in the CDR3. Germline loops: CDR1 SGHNT, CDR2 YYREEE (reference sequence). The CDR3 DNA is TGTGCCAGCAGCTGGAGGGACAGCCTCTCAACTAATGAAAAACTGTTTTTT. Its protein product is CASSWRDSLSTNEKLFF.

The chain is built from TRBV7-2 and TRBJ2-3; the D is unclear. The CDR3 length is 13 residues. In germline, CDR1 is SGHTA, CDR2 FQGNSA. Trimming took off 3 bases at V and 8 bases at J, with 12 bases between the two ends. DNA of the CDR3: TGTGCCAGCAGCTTGCTGCTAGAGGCTACGCAGTATTTT. Protein: CASSLLLEATQYF.

V gene TRBV2 combines with J gene TRBJ1-2; 8 bases map to TRBD1. CDR1 is SNHLY and CDR2 is FYNNEI in the germline V gene. V gave up 6 bases and J gave up 3 bases; unmatched junction bases: 9. This CDR3 has 15 residues. The CDR3 DNA follows: TGTGCCAGCAGGCCACCGACAGGGGCGGACTATGGCTACACCTTC. Translated: CASRPPTGADYGYTF.

CDR3: CATSVRTGVTEAFF. For the CDR3, the DNA is TGTGCCACCAGCGTCCGGACAGGGGTCACTGAAGCTTTCTTT. The chain uses TRBV15 and TRBJ1-1, with 9 bases matching TRBD1. J gave up 4 bases and V 5 bases, and 5 bases lay outside the gene matches. CDR3 length: 14 amino acids. In germline, CDR1 is LNHNV, CDR2 YYDKDF (reference sequence).

This clone was seen once. The chain uses TRBV5-4 and TRBJ1-2, with 7 bases fitting TRBD1. CDR1 is SGHNT and CDR2 is YYREEE in the germline V gene (reference sequence). The CDR3 is made up of 13 amino acids. Germline trimming cut 1 base from V and 8 bases from J; bases unmatched to any gene: 5. The CDR3 bases are TGTGCCAGCAGCTTGACAGGGGTGGACGGCTACACCTTC. Protein product: CASSLTGVDGYTF.

The rearrangement uses TRBV30 and TRBJ2-7, with TRBD1 identical over 8 bases. Germline V lookup: CDR1 GTSNPN, CDR2 SVGIG (reference sequence). The CDR3 covers 15 residues. Trimming took 4 bases from V and 3 from J; bases not matched to a gene: 11. The CDR3 is CAWTLGQGLFYEQYF. The CDR3 nucleotides read TGTGCCTGGACGTTAGGACAGGGACTCTTCTACGAGCAGTACTTC.

The chain is built from TRBV2 and TRBJ2-2, with D possibly being TRBD1 (6 bases). V lost 7 bases, J lost 3 bases, and 12 bases lay in between. There are 14 residues in the CDR3. Looked up from germline, CDR1 is SNHLY and CDR2 is FYNNEI. The CDR3 loop reads CASKGDGDTGELFF. Written as DNA, the CDR3 is TGTGCCAGCAAGGGGGACGGCGACACCGGGGAGCTGTTTTTT.

The genes are TRBV7-9 and TRBJ2-1; a possible D gene is TRBD2 (6 bases). Trimming shortened V by 4 bases and J by 5 bases, and 9 bases separated the two germline ends. This CDR3 is built from 13 residues. The germline V gene has CDR1 SEHNR and CDR2 FQNEAQ (reference sequence). The DNA of the CDR3 is TGTGCCAGCAGCTCGGTAGCGGACAATGAGCAGTTCTTC. It specifies CASSSVADNEQFF. Full variable domain (outside the CDR3, taken from reference TRBV7-9 and TRBJ2-1): DTGVSQNPRHKITKRGQNVTFRCDPISEHNRLYWYRQTLGQGPEFLTYFQNEAQLEKSRLLSDRFSAERPKGSFSTLEIQRTEQGDSAMYLCASSSVADNEQFFGPGTRLTVL.

The genes are TRBV30 and TRBJ2-3; D may be TRBD2 (6 bases). V gave up 2 bases and J gave up 1 base, with 10 bases separating them. The CDR3 totals 14 residues. Germline lookup yields CDR1 GTSNPN and CDR2 SVGIG (reference sequence). CDR3 sequence: CAWSIGGGTDTQYF. For the CDR3, the DNA is TGTGCCTGGAGTATTGGCGGGGGCACAGATACGCAGTATTTT.

This clone showed up just a few times. This rearrangement joins TRBV18 to TRBJ1-1; 7 bases agree with TRBD1. This CDR3 is 13 amino acids long. CDR1 and CDR2 from the germline V gene are KGHSH and LQKENI. The V segment lost 6 bases and the J segment 5 bases; nucleotides outside the gene matches: 6. The DNA for the CDR3 is TGTGCCAGCTCCCATGACAGGGTAACTGAAGCTTTCTTT. It translates to CASSHDRVTEAFF.

This chain joins TRBV11-2 and TRBJ1-1, with TRBD1 matching over 7 bases. The CDR3 spans 15 residues. CDR1 SGHAT and CDR2 FQNNGV come from the germline V gene. V lost 5 bases, J lost 1 base, and 7 bases stayed unmatched. Here the CDR3 reads CASSARQGRNTEAFF. The CDR3 DNA sequence: TGTGCCAGCAGCGCCCGACAGGGCAGGAACACTGAAGCTTTCTTT.

The chain has TRBV9 and TRBJ2-1, with D perhaps TRBD2 (5 bases). This CDR3 region has 15 residues. Looked up from germline, CDR1 is SGDLS and CDR2 is YYNGEE. Trimming took off 0 bases at V and 4 bases at J, with 11 bases between the two ends. The DNA of the CDR3 is TGTGCCAGCAGCGTAGAACCGGGAAATTACAATGAGCAGTTCTTC. It translates to CASSVEPGNYNEQFF. Variable domain in full (rest from reference TRBV9 and TRBJ2-1): DSGVTQTPKHLITATGQRVTLRCSPRSGDLSVYWYQQSLDQGLQFLIQYYNGEERAKGNILERFSAQQFPDLHSELNLSSLELGDSALYFCASSVEPGNYNEQFFGPGTRLTVL.

The chain links TRBV7-9 to TRBJ2-3, with a weak D call TRBD1 (5 bases). CDR1 and CDR2 from the germline V gene are SEHNR and FQNEAQ (reference sequence). V was clipped by 5 bases and J by 4 bases, with 13 bases between them. The CDR3 covers 14 residues. The CDR3 is CASSDSRGADTQYF. CDR3 nucleotide sequence: TGTGCCAGCAGCGACAGTAGAGGAGCAGATACGCAGTATTTT.

This chain's CDR3 is CASRLAPSYNEQFF. The CDR3 DNA reads TGCGCCAGTAGACTAGCGCCCTCCTACAATGAGCAGTTCTTC. This chain connects TRBV5-1 to TRBJ2-1; 8 bases are shared with TRBD2. Trimming at V came to 8 bases and at J to 0 bases, leaving 4 bases not matched to a gene. The CDR3 covers 14 residues. Germline CDR1 SGHRS, CDR2 YFSETQ.

The rearrangement uses TRBV28 and TRBJ1-2; D not certain. The germline V and J ends were trimmed by 6 bases and 5 bases, with 16 bases remaining between them. Germline CDR1 reads MDHEN; CDR2 reads SYDVKM. CDR3 length equals 14 residues. The DNA for the CDR3 is TGTGCCAGCAGAACTAAGGACGGCGGGTATGGCTACACCTTC. It encodes CASRTKDGGYGYTF.

In its sample, this clone was seen a few times. The chain has TRBV6-1 and TRBJ2-5, with 9 nucleotides matching TRBD1. This CDR3 comprises 15 residues. J gave up 5 bases and V 4 bases, and 8 bases lay outside the gene matches. Germline V lookup: CDR1 MNHNS, CDR2 SASEGT. CDR3 residues: CASSGRDRVTETQYF. CDR3 bases: TGTGCCAGCAGTGGAAGGGACAGGGTGACCGAGACCCAGTACTTC.

The chain employs TRBV18 and TRBJ1-5; no firm D call. The CDR3 totals 14 residues. Between the trimmed V and J ends, which lost 6 bases and 0 bases, there was a span of 9 bases. Germline-derived CDR1 and CDR2 are KGHSH and LQKENI. CDR3 in amino acids: CASSRSNSNQPQHF. CDR3 DNA sequence: TGTGCCAGCTCCCGCAGTAATAGCAATCAGCCCCAGCATTTT. Based on the CDR3 plus reference TRBV18 and TRBJ1-5, the full variable domain is NAGVMQNPRHLVRRRGQEARLRCSPMKGHSHVYWYRQLPEEGLKFMVYLQKENIIDESGMPKERFSAEFPKEGPSILRIQQVVRGDSAAYFCASSRSNSNQPQHFGDGTRLSIL.

J is TRBJ1-2 and V is TRBV29-1; no definite D call. This CDR3 is built from 11 residues. CDR1 SQVTM and CDR2 ANQGSEA come from the germline V gene. V was shortened by 4 bases and J by 4 bases, with 7 bases between the two germline ends. CDR3 residues: CSVVTPYGYTF. CDR3 coding DNA: TGCAGCGTTGTAACACCCTATGGCTACACCTTC.

The rearrangement links TRBV19 to TRBJ1-2; 7 bases fit TRBD1. Germline loops: CDR1 LNHDA, CDR2 SQIVND (reference sequence). The trim removed 1 base at V and 6 bases at J, leaving 5 bases unmatched. The CDR3 spans 14 residues. The CDR3 here is CASSIGGRGNGYTF. For the CDR3, the DNA is TGTGCCAGTAGTATAGGTGGCAGGGGGAATGGCTACACCTTC.

This chain uses TRBV11-3 with TRBJ2-3; D may be TRBD1 (5 bases). Deletions cut 5 bases from V and 2 bases from J, with 14 bases between. The CDR3 consists of 15 residues. Germline V gene sequence: CDR1 SGHNT, CDR2 YENEEA. CDR3 amino acids: CASSADRSYTDTQYF. CDR3 bases: TGTGCCAGCAGCGCAGACAGAAGCTACACAGATACGCAGTATTTT. The complete variable domain, with remaining parts taken from reference TRBV11-3 and TRBJ2-3, reads EAGVVQSPRYKIIEKKQPVAFWCNPISGHNTLYWYLQNLGQGPELLIRYENEEAVDDSQLPKDRFSAERLKGVDSTLKIQPAELGDSAVYLCASSADRSYTDTQYFGPGTRLTVL.